This T cell receptor beta chain was captured by sequencing in a study of OX40 agonist ivuxolimab in advanced cancers. Turning to the study itself: Patients were roughly 83% male with ages about 20 to 79, mean around 61. Study outcomes and limitations: Partial responders treated at 0.1-3.0 mg/kg exhibited clonal expansion among the lowest measured.

The germline V gene encodes CDR1 SGHTA and CDR2 FQGTGA. The CDR3 runs 16 residues. V was shortened by 4 bases and J by 4 bases, with 17 bases between the two germline ends. In regard to this clone: Antigen specificity is unknown.

Profiling relied on immunoSEQ multiplex PCR, and the TCRdb table lists in-frame clones only, not all of them. The sample lists approximately 90,000 clones; roughly 89% were seen once. The sequencing used CD4+ or CD8+ T cells sorted from blood, collected in a trial of the OX40 agonist ivuxolimab. The chain couples TRBV7-3 to TRBJ2-1; possibly TRBD2 for D (6 bases). This TCR was recovered from an adult with an advanced solid tumor such as melanoma, head and neck, liver or kidney cancer. CDR3 DNA sequence: TGTGCCAGCAGCTCAAGGGTCGGGAGCTCTTACAATGAGCAGTTCTTC. It codes for CASSSRVGSSYNEQFF.